The present T cell receptor (beta chain) was sequenced within a study of T-cell memory formation after mild COVID-19. Overall study findings and caveats: Contracting CD4+ clones sat mainly in CM and EM; CD8+ in EMRA.

TCRdb processed the 5' RACE reads anew with MiXCR; each CDR3 protein has one entry. This sample has around 83,000 distinct CDR3 sequences, with 20% to 30% found just once. This clonotype has just a few counts. The antigen remains undetermined. Germline V CDR1 and CDR2: LGHNA, YSLEER. Trimming took 4 bases from V and 14 from J; bases not matched to a gene: 13. The CDR3 is 15 residues long. Sequencing was performed on PBMCs or a T cell subset sorted from them (not recorded which). This sequence joins TRBV4-3 and TRBJ1-6, with 8 bases lining up with TRBD1. The receptor comes from a man between 18 and 35 years old who had mild COVID-19 (a few samples of this study predate the infection). Cell type and time point are not known. The CDR3 sequence: CASSRGTGSRISLHF. The CDR3 bases are TGCGCCAGCAGCCGCGGGACAGGCTCCAGGATTTCCCTCCACTTT.